This T cell receptor beta chain stems from a study of spatial heterogeneity in lung cancer. Study-level findings and limits: In blood, ubiquitous expanded tumor TCRs appeared more at resection than follow-up.

Time point noted: sample taken at primary tumor resection. Sequencing covered unsorted whole RNA taken from tumor, nontumor lung or frozen PBMC. Trimming took off 6 bases at V and 2 bases at J, with 10 bases between the two ends. This CDR3 has 13 residues. The V gene's germline CDR1 is KGHSH and CDR2 LQKENI. This clonotype came up a few times. Its target is not known. TCRdb redid the calling of the 5' RACE reads with MiXCR, one entry per CDR3 protein. This table holds 36,000 or so distinct CDR3 sequences, less than 5.5% found once. The origin of this receptor is a female donor with early-stage non-small cell lung cancer. The specimen comprised PBMCs, sampled at surgery. The chain has TRBV18 and TRBJ1-1, with a weak D call TRBD1 (6 bases). CDR3 coding DNA: TGTGCCAGCTCCCGACAGGCCAACACTGAAGCTTTCTTT. Encoded protein: CASSRQANTEAFF. The variable domain in full, with the rest retrieved from reference TRBV18 and TRBJ1-1, is NAGVMQNPRHLVRRRGQEARLRCSPMKGHSHVYWYRQLPEEGLKFMVYLQKENIIDESGMPKERFSAEFPKEGPSILRIQQVVRGDSAAYFCASSRQANTEAFFGQGTRLTVV.